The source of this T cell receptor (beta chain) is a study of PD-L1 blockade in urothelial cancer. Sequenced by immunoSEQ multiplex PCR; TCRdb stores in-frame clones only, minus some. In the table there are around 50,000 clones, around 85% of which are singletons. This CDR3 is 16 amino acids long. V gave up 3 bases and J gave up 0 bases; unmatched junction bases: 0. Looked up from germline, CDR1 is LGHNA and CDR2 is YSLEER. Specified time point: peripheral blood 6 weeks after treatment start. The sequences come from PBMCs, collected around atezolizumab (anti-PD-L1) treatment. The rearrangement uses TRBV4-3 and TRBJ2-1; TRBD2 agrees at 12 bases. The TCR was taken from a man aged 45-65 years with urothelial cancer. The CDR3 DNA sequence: TGCGCCAGCAGCCAGGGACTAGCGGGCTCCTACAATGAGCAGTTCTTC. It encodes CASSQGLAGSYNEQFF.